This T cell receptor (beta chain) comes out of a study of cytomegalovirus exposure and HLA in healthy donors. Study results and caveats: A later look showed TCR association rates differing by HLA locus, highest for DRB1 and lowest for HLA-C. The study put 150 to 200 TCR beta chains on its list as cytomegalovirus-associated. A later analysis found that most CMV-associated TCR beta chains appeared HLA-restricted.

A word on this clone: What it binds is not known.

The CDR3 has 14 amino acids. V lost 7 bases to trimming and J lost 7 bases, with 16 bases between them. CDR1 and CDR2 from the germline V gene are LNHDA and SQIVND (reference sequence). The PCR made use of 60 Vbeta and 13 Jbeta primers. Per the study methods: Roughly 11 million shared chains were among the about 80 million unique TCR beta chains that a later analysis counted. Method: immunoSEQ multiplex PCR; TCRdb's copy keeps in-frame clones and lacks some. The V and J calls and clone size are taken from that table; D and trimming were inferred from the DNA. The data contain under 150,000 clones, around 80% of them seen just once; the ten biggest clones take up around 1.9%.

Sequenced input: PBMCs. J is TRBJ2-2 and V is TRBV19; D gene unclear. The receptor comes from a woman between 45 and 65 years old in good health and CMV-seronegative. The CDR3 is CASTGEIEVGELFF. The CDR3 coding sequence is TGTGCCAGTACCGGAGAGATCGAGGTCGGGGAGCTGTTTTTT.